This paragraph reports one TCR beta chain. Its antigen is unidentified. With 2 bases clipped from V and 0 bases from J, the junction kept 1 base outside the gene matches. CDR1 is SGDLS, CDR2 YYNGEE, per germline. This CDR3 region has 15 residues. Expressed TCRB transcripts were sequenced because the isolated RNA had all been reverse transcribed beforehand. Clones were read by immunoSEQ multiplex PCR, and TCRdb kept only the in-frame ones, dropping some. The repertoire has some 250,000 clones, approximately 11% of them found once; the top ten carry more than 0.015%. The sample is drawn from a study of beta chain features in type 1 diabetes. Overall study results and limits: All four CD4+ subsets from Type 1 diabetes patients carried moderately but significantly shorter TCRB CDR3s. For type 1 diabetes patients, VDJ junctions showed fewer insertions and more deletions. High-TCR-expressing cells could be over-represented by cDNA sequencing.

The sequenced sample consisted of naive CD4+ T cells from blood. The sequence came from a man in his thirties or forties with type 1 diabetes. The V gene is TRBV9, the J gene TRBJ1-5; 8 bases are shared with TRBD1. The CDR3 region has the DNA TGTGCCAGCAGCGTGACAGGGGCTAGCAATCAGCCCCAGCATTTT. Amino acid sequence: CASSVTGASNQPQHF.